These T cell receptor beta chains were read from a single sample in a study of OX40 agonist ivuxolimab in advanced cancers. Clones were read by immunoSEQ multiplex PCR, and TCRdb kept only the in-frame ones, dropping some. This sample has about 64,000 clones, with around 80% found just once. Source: CD4+ or CD8+ T cells sorted from blood, taken in a trial of the OX40 agonist ivuxolimab. The receptors come from an adult with an advanced solid tumor such as melanoma, head and neck, liver or kidney cancer. The CDR3 runs from the conserved cysteine through the conserved F or W. A D gene is named only where the DNA matches it firmly. Expanded clones get a size class; other rows say once, few or many, or leave the size out.

-	TRBV5-5	medium-sized	TRBJ1-2	CASSLQVSYGYTF	TGTGCCAGCAGCTTACAGGTTTCCTATGGCTACACCTTC
-	TRBV14	-	TRBJ1-1	CASSQTGTGEAFF	TGTGCCAGCAGCCAAACCGGGACTGGTGAAGCTTTCTTT
-	TRBV30	-	TRBJ1-1	CAWSASLNTEAFF	TGTGCCTGGAGTGCTTCCCTGAACACTGAAGCTTTCTTT
TRBD2	TRBV19	-	TRBJ2-1	CASSVQSGGSYNEQFF	TGTGCCAGTAGTGTTCAAAGCGGGGGCTCCTACAATGAGCAGTTCTTC
-	TRBV7-2	-	TRBJ2-1	CASSRINREQFF	TGTGCCAGCAGCCGTATCAACCGGGAGCAGTTCTTC
-	TRBV27	-	TRBJ1-4	CARHNTTNEKLFF	TGTGCCCGACACAACACAACTAATGAAAAACTGTTTTTT
-	TRBV7-2	few	TRBJ1-3	CASSRGGSGNTIYF	TGTGCCAGCAGCCGAGGGGGATCTGGAAACACCATATATTTT
-	TRBV5-6	-	TRBJ1-2	CASSLASGGGYTF	TGTGCCAGCAGCTTGGCCTCGGGTGGGGGCTACACCTTC
-	TRBV7-2	-	TRBJ1-5	CASRERGGNQSQHF	TGTGCCAGCAGGGAACGCGGCGGCAATCAGTCCCAGCATTTT
-	TRBV2	-	TRBJ2-1	CASIRETYNEQFF	TGTGCCAGCATCCGGGAGACCTACAATGAGCAGTTCTTC
-	TRBV4-3	-	TRBJ1-5	CASSQDRGVQPQHF	TGCGCCAGCAGCCAAGATAGGGGAGTTCAGCCCCAGCATTTT
-	TRBV9	-	TRBJ2-7	CASSVGGPEQYF	TGTGCCAGCAGCGTAGGCGGTCCCGAGCAGTACTTC
-	TRBV2	-	TRBJ2-7	CAGGSSYEQYF	TGTGCCGGAGGAAGCTCCTACGAGCAGTACTTC
TRBD1	TRBV5-1	-	TRBJ1-1	CASSLLTGGNTEAFF	TGCGCCAGCAGCCTTTTGACAGGGGGAAATACTGAAGCTTTCTTT
-	TRBV7-8	-	TRBJ1-4	CASSLYVGREDEKLFF	TGTGCCAGCAGCTTATATGTAGGGCGGGAGGATGAAAAACTGTTTTTT
TRBD1	TRBV7-8	-	TRBJ1-5	CASQQTGTQPQHF	TGTGCCAGCCAACAGACAGGGACTCAGCCCCAGCATTTT
-	TRBV9	-	TRBJ2-5	CASSPTTGAETQYF	TGTGCCAGCAGCCCCACTACTGGGGCGGAGACCCAGTACTTC
-	TRBV6-5	-	TRBJ1-6	CASHPVGGNSPLHF	TGTGCCAGCCACCCGGTAGGGGGAAATTCACCCCTCCACTTT
-	TRBV5-6	-	TRBJ2-5	CASSLSGEWETQYF	TGTGCCAGCAGCTTGTCAGGGGAGTGGGAGACCCAGTACTTC
TRBD2	TRBV18	-	TRBJ2-6	CASSPGTKANVLTF	TGTGCCAGCTCCCCCGGGACTAAGGCCAACGTCCTGACTTTC
-	TRBV5-6	medium-sized	TRBJ1-6	CASSPRQFNSPLHF	TGTGCCAGCAGCCCCCGACAGTTTAATTCACCCCTCCACTTT
-	TRBV11-2	few	TRBJ1-6	CASSLLGPNSPLHF	TGTGCCAGCAGCTTGCTGGGTCCGAATTCACCCCTCCACTTT
-	TRBV7-2	-	TRBJ1-1	CASSLHGRGTEAFF	TGTGCCAGCAGCTTACATGGCCGGGGAACCGAAGCTTTCTTT
TRBD1	TRBV19	-	TRBJ2-2	CASSIDRGGGELFF	TGTGCCAGTAGTATCGACAGGGGCGGCGGGGAGCTGTTTTTT
-	TRBV19	-	TRBJ1-1	CASTLGVGHTEAFF	TGTGCCAGCACCCTCGGGGTCGGGCACACTGAAGCTTTCTTT
-	TRBV30	-	TRBJ1-1	CAWSYFTGSDTEAFF	TGTGCCTGGAGTTATTTCACAGGTTCAGACACTGAAGCTTTCTTT
-	TRBV6-5	-	TRBJ1-5	CASSSLGDQPQHF	TGTGCCAGCAGTTCGCTAGGGGATCAGCCCCAGCATTTT